The TCR beta chain under discussion was sequenced for a study of PD-1 blockade in classical Hodgkin lymphoma. Study findings and constraints: Patients with an early start, nivolumab under 1 year after ASCT, were excluded. Differences between repertoires have undefined causes, possibly disease activity or prior therapy.

Remarks on this clone: Antigen specificity is unknown.

From germline, CDR1 is SGHRS and CDR2 YFSETQ. Trimming took 4 bases from V and 4 from J, leaving 8 bases between them. The CDR3 loop spans 13 amino acids. Each of the patients experienced relapse following autologous stem cell transplantation, and their brentuximab vedotin exposure differed. Repertoires were generated with immunoSEQ multiplex PCR, while TCRdb's copy carries only in-frame clones and drops some. The sample has roughly 4,200 clones; about 70% are singletons. The chain combines TRBV5-1 with TRBJ2-2; no firm D call. The TCR sequence derives from a human donor with classical Hodgkin lymphoma. Sequenced here: peripheral blood mononuclear cells (PBMCs), sampled before the second cycle of nivolumab. The CDR3 nucleotides read TGCGCCAGCAGCCGGGTGCTCACCGGGGAGCTGTTTTTT. Residues: CASSRVLTGELFF.